This entry describes one T cell receptor (beta chain). Its antigen is still unknown. The record originates from a study of regulatory T cells in long-lasting Graves disease. Study-wide findings and caveats: Thyroid tissue went unstudied; only peripheral blood was examined.

Arm-PCR of CDR3 regions and iRepertoire HTBI primers were the basis on which TCR beta libraries were built. TCRdb re-derived calls from the multiplex PCR reads in MiXCR, one entry per CDR3 protein. The sample consists of roughly 560,000 distinct CDR3 sequences, more than 10% of them appearing once. The CDR3 runs 15 residues. Trimming left V 4 bases short and J 5 bases short, with 18 bases between. Time point here: newly diagnosed GD, antithyroid drugs for less than 3 months. PBMC RNA was the source of the TCR library. The data also belong to a second study, concerning T cells in Graves' hyperthyroidism and ophthalmopathy. That study adds: In the first-round RT-PCR of the TCR CDR3, the HTBI primer set was used. Appearing also in blood were most of the thyroid clonotypes expanded above 0.001.

The chain joins TRBV12-3 or TRBV12-4 to TRBJ2-7; either TRBD1 or TRBD2 may supply D (6 bases each). Sequences were derived from peripheral blood mononuclear cells (PBMCs), sampled at new diagnosis, from a patient treated with antithyroid drugs. This sequence originates from a woman in her twenties or thirties with Graves disease. The CDR3 DNA reads TGTGCCAGCAGTTCCTGGGGGCGGGGTTTCGACGAGCAGTACTTC. It yields the protein CASSSWGRGFDEQYF.